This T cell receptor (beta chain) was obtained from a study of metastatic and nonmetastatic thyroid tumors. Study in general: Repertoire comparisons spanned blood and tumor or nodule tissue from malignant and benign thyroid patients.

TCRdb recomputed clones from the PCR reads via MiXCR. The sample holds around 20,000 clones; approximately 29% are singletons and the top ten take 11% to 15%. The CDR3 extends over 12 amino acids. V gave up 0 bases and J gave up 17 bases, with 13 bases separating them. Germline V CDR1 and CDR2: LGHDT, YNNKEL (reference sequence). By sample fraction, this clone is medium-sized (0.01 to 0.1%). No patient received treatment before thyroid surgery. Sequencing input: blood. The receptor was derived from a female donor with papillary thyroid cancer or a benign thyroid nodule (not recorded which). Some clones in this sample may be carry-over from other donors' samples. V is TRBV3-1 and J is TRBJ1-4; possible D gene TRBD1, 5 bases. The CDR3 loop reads CASSQDLQVQFF. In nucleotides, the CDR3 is TGTGCCAGCAGCCAAGATCTACAGGTCCAATTTTTT.